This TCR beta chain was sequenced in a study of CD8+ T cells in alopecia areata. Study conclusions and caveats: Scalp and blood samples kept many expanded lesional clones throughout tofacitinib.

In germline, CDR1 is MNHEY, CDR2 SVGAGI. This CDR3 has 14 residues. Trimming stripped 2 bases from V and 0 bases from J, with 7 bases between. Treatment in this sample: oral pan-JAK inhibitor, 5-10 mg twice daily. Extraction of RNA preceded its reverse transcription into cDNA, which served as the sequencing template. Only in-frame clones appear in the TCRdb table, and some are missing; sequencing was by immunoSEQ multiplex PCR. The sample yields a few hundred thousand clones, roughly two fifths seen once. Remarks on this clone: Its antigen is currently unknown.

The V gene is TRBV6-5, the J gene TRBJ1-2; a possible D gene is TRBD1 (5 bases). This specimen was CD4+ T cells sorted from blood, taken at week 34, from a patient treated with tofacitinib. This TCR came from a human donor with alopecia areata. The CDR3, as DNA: TGTGCCAGCAGTTACGGAGGGGCTAACTATGGCTACACCTTC. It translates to CASSYGGANYGYTF.